Listed below are T cell receptor beta chains from one sample, sequenced in a study of T cells in Graves' hyperthyroidism and ophthalmopathy. TCRdb processed the multiplex PCR reads anew with MiXCR; each CDR3 protein has one entry. The sample consists of approximately 360,000 distinct CDR3 sequences, roughly 25% of them appearing once. The material sequenced was blood. The receptors were sampled from a man aged 45-65 years with Graves' hyperthyroidism. Both conserved end residues are part of each CDR3. Each record gives: V gene, J gene, clone size, D gene, CDR3 protein, CDR3 DNA. D genes are given only for firm matches. Clone size appears in some rows only: once, few, many, or a class for an expanded clone.

>TRBV10-3|TRBJ2-7|few|.
CAIRRDSNYEQYF
TGTGCCATCAGGCGGGACAGCAACTACGAGCAGTACTTC
>TRBV12-3/TRBV12-4|TRBJ2-5|many|TRBD1
CASSNPGQGTETQYF
TGTGCCAGCAGTAATCCGGGACAGGGTACAGAGACCCAGTACTTC
>TRBV19|TRBJ2-3|.|TRBD2
CASSNPGGRTDTQYF
TGTGCCAGTAGTAACCCCGGGGGGAGGACAGATACGCAGTATTTT
>TRBV5-1|TRBJ2-1|.|TRBD2
CASSEGAGGQYEQFF
TGCGCCAGCAGCGAAGGAGCGGGAGGGCAATATGAGCAGTTCTTC
>TRBV11-3|TRBJ2-7|once|.
CASSKGVVHEQYF
TGTGCCAGCAGCAAGGGGGTAGTCCACGAGCAGTACTTC
>TRBV6-1|TRBJ2-7|.|.
CASGEQGWEQYF
TGTGCCAGCGGAGAGCAGGGTTGGGAGCAGTACTTC
>TRBV2|TRBJ2-5|.|TRBD1
CASSGGSWTGRQETQYF
TGTGCCAGCAGTGGAGGATCTTGGACAGGGCGCCAAGAGACCCAGTACTTC
>TRBV12-3/TRBV12-4|TRBJ2-5|.|.
CASGEGGLETQYF
TGTGCCAGCGGTGAAGGGGGTTTAGAGACCCAGTACTTC
>TRBV5-6|TRBJ2-7|few|.
CASTAGAAGEQYF
TGTGCCAGCACGGCCGGGGCGGCGGGAGAGCAGTACTTC
>TRBV2|TRBJ1-1|many|.
CASSATGLGNTEAFF
TGTGCCAGCAGTGCTACAGGGTTAGGTAATACTGAAGCTTTCTTT
>TRBV6-2/TRBV6-3|TRBJ1-5|few|TRBD1
CASSSGQGSQPQHF
TGTGCCAGCAGTTCGGGACAGGGGAGTCAGCCCCAGCATTTT
>TRBV6-5|TRBJ1-2|.|.
CASSYSGERGYTF
TGTGCCAGCAGTTACTCGGGGGAACGGGGCTACACCTTC
>TRBV5-1|TRBJ2-5|.|TRBD1
CASSPWTGGGETQYF
TGCGCCAGCAGCCCGTGGACAGGGGGTGGCGAGACCCAGTACTTC
>TRBV6-1|TRBJ1-1|.|.
CASSSELSPLEAFF
TGTGCCAGCAGTTCAGAACTCAGTCCTCTCGAAGCTTTCTTT
>TRBV7-9|TRBJ2-7|many|TRBD2
CASSLASGRAYEQYF
TGTGCCAGCAGCTTAGCTAGCGGGAGGGCGTACGAGCAGTACTTC
>TRBV28|TRBJ2-7|many|.
CASSLGTAPEQYF
TGTGCCAGCAGTTTAGGAACAGCGCCCGAGCAGTACTTC
>TRBV6-1|TRBJ1-6|many|TRBD1
CASRPAAGTGFSPLHF
TGTGCCAGCAGACCTGCCGCCGGGACAGGGTTCTCACCCCTCCACTTT
>TRBV10-1|TRBJ2-2|few|.
CASSESRDGNTGELFF
TGCGCCAGCAGTGAGTCGAGGGACGGGAACACCGGGGAGCTGTTTTTT
>TRBV24-1|TRBJ2-1|.|.
CATQARDFYNEQFF
TGTGCCACCCAGGCACGGGACTTTTACAATGAGCAGTTCTTC
>TRBV6-2/TRBV6-3|TRBJ2-4|.|.
CASSLGQTVAKNIQYF
TGTGCCAGCAGTCTCGGACAGACCGTAGCCAAAAACATTCAGTACTTC
>TRBV9|TRBJ2-3|few|.
CASSVGVGSAGYTQYF
TGTGCCAGCAGCGTAGGGGTAGGGTCGGCAGGATATACGCAGTATTTT
>TRBV29-1|TRBJ1-2|few|.
CSVEDSREGPTNYGYTF
TGCAGCGTTGAAGACTCTCGAGAGGGACCGACCAACTATGGCTACACCTTC
>TRBV14|TRBJ2-1|many|TRBD1
CASSQEGQGAPNEQFF
TGTGCCAGCAGCCAAGAGGGGCAGGGGGCGCCCAATGAGCAGTTCTTC
>TRBV28|TRBJ2-7|.|TRBD1
CASSSPTGFYEQYF
TGTGCCAGCAGTTCCCCGACAGGGTTCTACGAGCAGTACTTC
>TRBV11-2|TRBJ2-3|.|.
CASSSRGAMDTQYF
TGTGCCAGCAGCTCGCGGGGTGCCATGGATACGCAGTATTTT
>TRBV7-9|TRBJ1-1|.|.
CASSPRLGKNTEAFF
TGTGCCAGCAGCCCCCGCCTAGGGAAGAACACTGAAGCTTTCTTT
>TRBV12-3/TRBV12-4|TRBJ1-4|few|.
CASNGPLGEKLFF
TGTGCCAGCAATGGGCCCCTCGGGGAAAAACTGTTTTTT
>TRBV7-2|TRBJ2-7|few|TRBD1
CASSRIGTESYEQYF
TGTGCCAGCAGTAGAATAGGGACAGAAAGCTACGAGCAGTACTTC
>TRBV14|TRBJ2-7|.|.
CASSLSNEQYF
TGTGCCAGCAGCCTCTCGAACGAGCAGTACTTC
>TRBV28|TRBJ1-3|.|.
CASISPGGSSGNTIYF
TGTGCCAGCATCTCTCCCGGGGGCAGCTCTGGAAACACCATATATTTT
>TRBV5-4|TRBJ2-1|few|TRBD2
CASSPHSAAGGYNEQFF
TGTGCCAGCAGCCCCCATTCGGCTGCGGGAGGGTACAATGAGCAGTTCTTC
>TRBV5-1|TRBJ2-7|.|.
CASSRSGEAYEQYF
TGCGCCAGCAGCCGGTCAGGGGAGGCCTACGAGCAGTACTTC
>TRBV12-3/TRBV12-4|TRBJ2-1|few|.
CASSLWVPGFNNEQFF
TGTGCCAGCAGTTTGTGGGTTCCCGGGTTCAACAATGAGCAGTTCTTC
>TRBV19|TRBJ1-1|few|.
CASREAGNMNTEAFF
TGTGCCAGTAGGGAAGCAGGAAACATGAACACTGAAGCTTTCTTT
>TRBV19|TRBJ2-1|few|.
CASSMSESYNEQFF
TGTGCCAGTAGTATGTCAGAGTCCTACAATGAGCAGTTCTTC
>TRBV12-3/TRBV12-4|TRBJ2-7|.|TRBD1
CASSLLPRDSTYEQYF
TGTGCCAGCAGTTTATTGCCCAGGGACAGTACCTACGAGCAGTACTTC
>TRBV7-9|TRBJ2-3|few|TRBD1
CASSFRDRGTDTQYF
TGTGCCAGCAGCTTCCGGGACAGGGGGACAGATACGCAGTATTTT
>TRBV7-9|TRBJ2-6|many|TRBD1
CASSSSGQGTSRGANVLTF
TGTGCCAGCAGCTCATCGGGACAGGGGACCTCCCGTGGGGCCAACGTCCTGACTTTC
>TRBV4-1|TRBJ2-1|.|TRBD1
CASSQVRTGGNEQFF
TGCGCCAGCAGCCAAGTTAGGACAGGGGGGAATGAGCAGTTCTTC
>TRBV29-1|TRBJ1-2|few|.
CSVEEFGRAYGYTF
TGCAGCGTTGAAGAGTTTGGCAGGGCCTATGGCTACACCTTC
>TRBV11-2|TRBJ1-2|.|TRBD1
CASSDRDRGRGYTF
TGTGCCAGCAGCGACAGGGACAGGGGACGCGGCTACACCTTC
>TRBV11-2|TRBJ2-7|few|TRBD1
CASSLVGQGDYEQYF
TGTGCCAGCAGCTTAGTGGGACAGGGGGACTACGAGCAGTACTTC
>TRBV5-1|TRBJ2-1|few|.
CASSPTIADYDEQFF
TGCGCCAGCAGCCCTACTATAGCGGATTACGATGAGCAGTTCTTC
>TRBV30|TRBJ1-1|few|TRBD1
CAWTRRTGGTEAFF
TGTGCCTGGACCCGACGGACAGGGGGCACTGAAGCTTTCTTT